The subject of this entry is one TCR beta chain. Its target is not known. This CDR3 is 16 amino acids long. The junction had 7 bases not matched to a gene; V was cut back by 2 bases and J by 10 bases. Per germline, CDR1 MNHNS and CDR2 SASEGT. The sample belongs to a study of cytomegalovirus exposure and HLA in healthy donors. Overall study findings and caveats: Later work showed greater clonal expansion in HLA-associated TCR beta chains than in equally common others. Later analysis showed most CMV-associated TCR beta chains appearing HLA-restricted.

The primer mix had 60 Vbeta and 13 Jbeta primers. Per the original methods: In a later analysis, the count reached about 82 million unique TCR beta chains, with roughly 11 million shared. The data were produced by immunoSEQ multiplex PCR, yet TCRdb's version contains in-frame clones alone and is incomplete. V and J calls and clone size follow that table, whereas D and trimming were derived from the DNA. Its table records 75,000 to 85,000 clones. The clonotype comes from a man aged 18 to 35 in good health and CMV-seropositive. Sequenced: PBMCs. This chain joins TRBV6-1 and TRBJ1-6; 11 nucleotides align to TRBD1. CDR3 coding DNA: TGTGCCAGCAGTGAAAGTTCGGGACAGGGGGACTCACCCCTCCACTTT. Translation gives CASSESSGQGDSPLHF.